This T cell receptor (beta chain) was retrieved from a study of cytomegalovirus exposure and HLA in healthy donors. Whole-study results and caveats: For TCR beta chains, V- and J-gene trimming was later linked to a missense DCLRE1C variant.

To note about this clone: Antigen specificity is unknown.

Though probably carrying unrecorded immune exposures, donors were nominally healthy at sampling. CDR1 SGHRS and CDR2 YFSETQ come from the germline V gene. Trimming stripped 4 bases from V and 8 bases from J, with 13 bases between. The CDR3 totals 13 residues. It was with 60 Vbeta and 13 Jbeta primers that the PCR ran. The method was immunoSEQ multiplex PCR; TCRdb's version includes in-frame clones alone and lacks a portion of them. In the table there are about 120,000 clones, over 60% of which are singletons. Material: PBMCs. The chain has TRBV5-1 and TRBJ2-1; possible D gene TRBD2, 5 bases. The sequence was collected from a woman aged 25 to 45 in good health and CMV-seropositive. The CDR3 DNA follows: TGCGCCAGCAGCGGGTCTAGCAACCATGAGCAGTTCTTC. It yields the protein CASSGSSNHEQFF. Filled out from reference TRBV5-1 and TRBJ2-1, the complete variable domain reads KAGVTQTPRYLIKTRGQQVTLSCSPISGHRSVSWYQQTPGQGLQFLFEYFSETQRNKGNFPGRFSGRQFSNSRSEMNVSTLELGDSALYLCASSGSSNHEQFFGPGTRLTVL.